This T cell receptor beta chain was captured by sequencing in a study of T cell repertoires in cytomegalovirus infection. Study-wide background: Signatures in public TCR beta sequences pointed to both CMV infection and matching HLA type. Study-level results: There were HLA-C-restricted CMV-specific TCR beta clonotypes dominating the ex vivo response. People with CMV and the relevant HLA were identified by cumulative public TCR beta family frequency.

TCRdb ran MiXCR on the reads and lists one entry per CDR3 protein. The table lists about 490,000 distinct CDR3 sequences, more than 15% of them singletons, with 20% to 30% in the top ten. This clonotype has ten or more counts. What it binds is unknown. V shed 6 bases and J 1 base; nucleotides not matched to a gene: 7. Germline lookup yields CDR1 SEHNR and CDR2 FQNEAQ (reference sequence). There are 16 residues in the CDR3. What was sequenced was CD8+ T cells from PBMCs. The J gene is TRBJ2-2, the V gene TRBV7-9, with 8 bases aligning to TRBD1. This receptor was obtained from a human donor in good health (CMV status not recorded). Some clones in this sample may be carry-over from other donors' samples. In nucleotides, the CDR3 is TGTGCCAGCAGTTCCCCCGGGACAGGGAACACCGGGGAGCTGTTTTTT. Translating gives CASSSPGTGNTGELFF. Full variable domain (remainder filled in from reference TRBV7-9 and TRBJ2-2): DTGVSQNPRHKITKRGQNVTFRCDPISEHNRLYWYRQTLGQGPEFLTYFQNEAQLEKSRLLSDRFSAERPKGSFSTLEIQRTEQGDSAMYLCASSSPGTGNTGELFFGEGSRLTVL.